The 2 T cell receptor beta chains below were found in one sample sequenced in a study of T cell repertoires and HLA-DP antigens. Repertoires were generated with immunoSEQ multiplex PCR, while TCRdb's copy carries only in-frame clones and drops some. The table lists 85,000 to 90,000 clones, around nine tenths of them singletons. The antigens these receptors bind are not known. The source material was CD4+ T cells from PBMCs. The source is a man aged 50-60 years in good health and CMV-seronegative.

The gene calls are TRBV7-8 and TRBJ1-2; D is possibly TRBD1 (6 bases). The germline V gene encodes CDR1 SGHVS and CDR2 FQNEAQ. V shed 4 bases and J shed 4 bases, with 19 bases lying between them. The CDR3 is 16 amino acids. This CDR3 is CASSSRGLPGLYGYTF. In nucleotides, the CDR3 is TGTGCCAGCAGCTCCAGGGGTCTGCCGGGACTCTATGGCTACACCTTC. The full variable domain, completed using reference TRBV7-8 and TRBJ1-2, is GAGVSQSPRYKVAKRGQDVALRCDPISGHVSLFWYQQALGQGPEFLTYFQNEAQLDKSGLPSDRFFAERPEGSVSTLKIQRTQQEDSAVYLCASSSRGLPGLYGYTFGSGTRLTVV.

This clone appeared once. The V call is TRBV5-1, the J call TRBJ2-5, with D maybe TRBD2 (6 bases). The CDR3 covers 13 residues. Germline V CDR1 and CDR2: SGHRS, YFSETQ. Trimming pared 6 bases from V and 3 bases from J, leaving 12 bases between. Here the CDR3 reads CASNSGGKETQYF. The CDR3 nucleotides read TGCGCCAGCAATAGCGGAGGGAAAGAGACCCAGTACTTC.